These 4 T cell receptor beta chains were all obtained from the same sample, sequenced in a study of shared clonotypes between healthy human individuals. Profiling relied on immunoSEQ multiplex PCR, and the TCRdb table lists in-frame clones only, not all of them. The sample includes about 2.5 million clones, 85% to 95% seen only once; the top ten take around 0.38%. The sequencing input was naive CD4+ T cells from PBMCs. The subset here: CD45RA+ positively selected. These receptors all stem from a man younger than 30 in good health. Some clones in this sample may be carry-over from other donors' samples.

The chain employs TRBV18 and TRBJ1-2; D is ambiguous. Germline assignment: CDR1 KGHSH and CDR2 LQKENI. With 2 bases removed from V and 2 bases from J, the gap between germline ends came to 21 bases. The length of the CDR3 is 18 residues. In nucleotides, the CDR3 is TGTGCCAGCTCACCAGGAGAGTTGTACCCTGACTTGAACTATGGCTACACCTTC. It is translated as CASSPGELYPDLNYGYTF.

CDR3 sequence (DNA): TGTGCCAGCAGCTCTGACAGGGGATCGAGCTCCTACAATGAGCAGTTCTTC. The encoded protein is CASSSDRGSSSYNEQFF. The gene calls are TRBV11-1 and TRBJ2-1, with TRBD1 identical over 8 bases. The V and J ends lost 4 bases and 0 bases, in that order; junction bases with no gene match: 8. Looked up from germline, CDR1 is SGHAT and CDR2 is FQDESV (reference sequence). The CDR3 extends over 17 amino acids.

The chain carries TRBV10-3 and TRBJ1-1; D is unclear. Germline assignment: CDR1 ENHRY and CDR2 SYGVKD. Trimming shortened V by 3 bases and J by 1 base, and 6 bases separated the two germline ends. The CDR3 extends over 13 amino acids. The CDR3 coding sequence is TGTGCCATCAGTGAAATGAGGAACACTGAAGCTTTCTTT. Encoded protein: CAISEMRNTEAFF.

CDR3 sequence reads: CASSPGERETQYF. For the CDR3, the DNA is TGTGCCAGTAGTCCGGGAGAAAGGGAGACCCAGTACTTC. The V call is TRBV19, the J call TRBJ2-5; maybe TRBD2 (6 bases). The germline V and J ends were trimmed by 5 bases and 5 bases, with 12 bases remaining between them. CDR3 length: 13 amino acids. The germline V gene has CDR1 LNHDA and CDR2 SQIVND (reference sequence). The full variable domain, its missing parts supplied by reference TRBV19 and TRBJ2-5, is DGGITQSPKYLFRKEGQNVTLSCEQNLNHDAMYWYRQDPGQGLRLIYYSQIVNDFQKGDIAEGYSVSREKKESFPLTVTSAQKNPTAFYLCASSPGERETQYFGPGTRLLVL.